The 22 T cell receptor beta chains reported below all come from one sample, sequenced in a study of regulatory T cells in long-lasting Graves disease. Stated time point: newly diagnosed GD, antithyroid drugs for less than 3 months. After RNA was extracted from PBMCs, the TCR library was made from it. The TCR beta library used iRepertoire HTBI primers with Arm-PCR amplification of CDR3. TCRdb ran MiXCR on the multiplex PCR reads and lists one entry per CDR3 protein. The sample lists around 360,000 distinct CDR3 sequences, around 15% occurring once. The same specimen was also included in a second study, on T cells in Graves' hyperthyroidism and ophthalmopathy.

The sample here was peripheral blood mononuclear cells (PBMCs), taken at new diagnosis, from a patient treated with antithyroid drugs. These receptors originate from a woman under 30 with Graves disease.

This clonotype was seen more than once but under ten times. The J gene is TRBJ2-5, the V gene TRBV6-1; 7 nucleotides align to TRBD1. Trimming took 5 bases from V and 2 from J; bases not matched to a gene: 14. Germline values: CDR1 MNHNS, CDR2 SASEGT. The CDR3 spans 17 residues. The CDR3 spells CASSRTGHLLKQETQYF. The CDR3 DNA reads TGTGCCAGCAGTCGGACAGGCCACCTCCTAAAACAAGAGACCCAGTACTTC.

This clonotype appeared many times. The chain recombines TRBV11-2 with TRBJ2-1, with D perhaps TRBD2 (5 bases). The germline V and J ends were trimmed by 5 bases and 5 bases, with 10 bases remaining between them. The germline gives CDR1 SGHAT, CDR2 FQNNGV. The length of the CDR3 is 13 residues. The CDR3 is CASSHDYDNEQFF. The CDR3 nucleotides are TGTGCCAGCAGCCATGACTATGACAATGAGCAGTTCTTC. Filled out from reference TRBV11-2 and TRBJ2-1, the complete variable domain reads EAGVAQSPRYKIIEKRQSVAFWCNPISGHATLYWYQQILGQGPKLLIQFQNNGVVDDSQLPKDRFSAERLKGVDSTLKIQPAKLEDSAVYLCASSHDYDNEQFFGPGTRLTVL.

As for this clonotype: The conserved final phenylalanine or tryptophan is absent from the CDR3, which likely points to a read error. This chain joins TRBV7-2 and TRBJ1-5; D ambiguous. The CDR3 runs 14 residues. Germline CDR1 and CDR2: SGHTA and FQGNSA. V dropped 0 bases and J dropped 1 base, with 4 bases sitting between them. The CDR3 is CASSLAGSNQPQHS. The DNA of the CDR3 is TGTGCCAGCAGCTTAGCCGGCAGCAATCAGCCCCAGCATTCT.

The chain carries TRBV2 and TRBJ1-1; 9 positions match TRBD1. Trimming at V came to 2 bases and at J to 0 bases, leaving 4 bases not matched to a gene. CDR3 size: 16 residues. The germline V gene has CDR1 SNHLY and CDR2 FYNNEI. CDR3 sequence reads: CASSERDRVMNTEAFF. The CDR3 DNA reads TGTGCCAGCAGTGAAAGGGACAGGGTGATGAACACTGAAGCTTTCTTT.

The rearrangement uses TRBV6-2 or TRBV6-3 and TRBJ2-7, with 8 bases aligning to TRBD1. The CDR3 is 17 residues long. Germline values: CDR1 MNHEY, CDR2 SVGEGT. Trimming cost V 1 base and J 3 bases; bases outside gene matches: 11. The chain's CDR3 is CASSYLGTGPTYYEQYF. The CDR3 bases are TGTGCCAGCAGTTACTTGGGGACAGGACCAACTTACTACGAGCAGTACTTC.

The V call is TRBV11-1, the J call TRBJ1-4, with D maybe TRBD1 (6 bases). CDR1 and CDR2 (germline): SGHAT, FQDESV (reference sequence). CDR3 size: 14 residues. Trimming pared 4 bases from V and 5 bases from J, leaving 11 bases between. This CDR3 is CASSSGQENEKLFF. The CDR3 nucleotides read TGTGCCAGCAGCTCGGGACAAGAAAATGAAAAACTGTTTTTT. Supplemented by reference TRBV11-1 and TRBJ1-4, the full variable domain reads EAEVAQSPRYKITEKSQAVAFWCDPISGHATLYWYRQILGQGPELLVQFQDESVVDDSQLPKDRFSAERLKGVDSTLKIQPAELGDSAMYLCASSSGQENEKLFFGSGTQLSVL.

This clonotype was picked up many times. Germline and junction disagree at one end, which may indicate a read error. The V call is TRBV20-1, the J call TRBJ2-3; TRBD2 might be the D (6 bases). The CDR3 spans 15 residues. Germline lookup yields CDR1 DFQATT and CDR2 SNEGSKA (reference sequence). In DNA, the CDR3 is TGCAGTGCTAGAGTTGGTAGCGGATACACAGATACGCAATATTTT. Translation gives CSARVGSGYTDTQYF.

The V gene is TRBV5-6, the J gene TRBJ1-2; D is unclear. The V gene's germline CDR1 is SGHDT and CDR2 YYEEEE. The CDR3 spans 13 residues. V was cut by 1 base and J by 4 bases, with 8 bases left in between. The CDR3 reads CASSLLGSYGYTF. In DNA, the CDR3 is TGTGCCAGCAGCTTGTTGGGGAGCTATGGCTACACCTTC.

The chain recombines TRBV20-1 with TRBJ2-1; D not certain. Germline V gene data show CDR1 as DFQATT and CDR2 as SNEGSKA (reference sequence). Trimming removed 0 bases at V and 2 bases at J, with 8 bases between. The CDR3 runs to 14 residues. The CDR3 sequence is CSARDRVAYNEQFF. Written as DNA, the CDR3 is TGCAGTGCTAGAGATCGGGTCGCCTACAATGAGCAGTTCTTC.

Ten or more counts support this clonotype. The J gene is TRBJ2-3, the V gene TRBV12-3 or TRBV12-4, with 7 bases fitting TRBD2. V shed 3 bases, J shed 1 base, and the junction held 7 bases outside the gene matches. This CDR3 is 16 amino acids long. CDR3 region: CASSFKRGGGTDTQYF. CDR3 sequence (DNA): TGTGCCAGCAGTTTCAAGCGGGGAGGGGGCACAGATACGCAGTATTTT.

The table lists this clonotype with many counts. This sequence joins TRBV12-3 or TRBV12-4 and TRBJ1-2; tentatively, D is TRBD1 (5 bases). V lost 8 bases, J lost 2 bases, and 12 bases lay in between. The CDR3 runs 13 residues. CDR3 in amino acids: CASGRGDNYGYTF. In DNA, the CDR3 is TGTGCCAGCGGGAGAGGGGACAACTATGGCTACACCTTC.

V is TRBV6-9 and J is TRBJ1-2, with D possibly TRBD1 on 6 matching bases. V dropped 3 bases and J dropped 4 bases, with 18 bases sitting between them. The germline V gene encodes CDR1 MNHGY and CDR2 SVAAGI. This CDR3 is built from 16 residues. The DNA for the CDR3 is TGTGCCAGCAGTTACACAGGGACTCCCGAACTCTATGGCTACACCTTC. Protein product: CASSYTGTPELYGYTF.

This clonotype showed up many times. The chain joins TRBV6-5 to TRBJ1-6, with a weak D call TRBD1 (5 bases). This CDR3 comprises 18 residues. Germline V gives CDR1 MNHEY, CDR2 SVGAGI. V was cut by 1 base and J by 0 bases, with 13 bases left in between. The CDR3: CASSYWDSLGSYNSPLHF. CDR3 DNA: TGTGCCAGCAGTTACTGGGACTCCTTAGGCTCCTATAATTCACCCCTCCACTTT.

There are many counts of this clonotype. This chain links TRBV5-1 with TRBJ2-2; D may match TRBD1 or TRBD2 (6 bases each). The V and J ends lost 2 bases and 1 base respectively, with 12 bases between them. The germline V gene encodes CDR1 SGHRS and CDR2 YFSETQ. The CDR3 contains 16 residues. The CDR3 spells CASSFYGGQNTGELFF. CDR3 DNA: TGCGCCAGCAGCTTCTACGGGGGCCAGAACACCGGGGAGCTGTTTTTT.

This clonotype showed up just a few times. The V and J genes are TRBV18 and TRBJ1-2; tentatively, D is TRBD1 (5 bases). In germline, CDR1 is KGHSH, CDR2 LQKENI. The CDR3 consists of 15 residues. V lost 8 bases, J lost 6 bases, and 22 bases lay in between. The CDR3 reads CASSYGPQWGDGYTF. The CDR3 DNA is TGTGCCAGCAGTTACGGGCCTCAGTGGGGCGATGGCTACACCTTC.

In this sample, this clonotype turned up many times. The chain has TRBV20-1 and TRBJ2-5; tentative D call: TRBD2 (6 bases). Trimming stripped 3 bases from V and 5 bases from J, with 10 bases between. Germline CDR1 and CDR2: DFQATT and SNEGSKA (reference sequence). The CDR3 sequence is 12 residues long. The CDR3 is CSARVLAETQYF. CDR3 nucleotides: TGCAGTGCTAGGGTGCTAGCGGAGACCCAGTACTTC.

This clonotype was detected many times. The rearrangement joins TRBV20-1 to TRBJ2-7; D gene uncertain. Between the trimmed V and J ends, which lost 2 bases and 4 bases, there was a span of 9 bases. CDR1 DFQATT and CDR2 SNEGSKA come from the germline V gene (reference sequence). This CDR3 spans 12 amino acids. The DNA for the CDR3 is TGCAGTGCTAGAAAAGGGAATTACGAGCAGTACTTC. Translating it yields CSARKGNYEQYF.

There are many counts of this clonotype. The genes are TRBV5-6 and TRBJ1-2; TRBD1 matches at 8 bases. V was clipped by 4 bases and J by 6 bases; unmatched bases: 5. The V gene's germline CDR1 is SGHDT and CDR2 YYEEEE. CDR3 length: 13 amino acids. The CDR3 coding sequence is TGTGCCAGCAGCCCAACAGGGGGAAATGGCTACACCTTC. Protein: CASSPTGGNGYTF.

This clonotype was detected once. The chain's CDR3 is CASYRDSGDTQYF. CDR3 nucleotide sequence: TGCGCCAGCTATCGGGACTCCGGGGATACGCAGTATTTT. This chain connects TRBV5-1 to TRBJ2-3; D is perhaps TRBD2 (6 bases). The CDR3 covers 13 residues. The ends were cut back, 7 bases at V and 6 bases at J, with 15 bases in the middle. Per the germline V gene, CDR1 is SGHRS and CDR2 is YFSETQ.

This clonotype was detected many times. This sequence joins TRBV5-1 and TRBJ2-2; D possibly corresponds to TRBD2 (5 bases). Germline-derived CDR1 and CDR2 are SGHRS and YFSETQ. The germline V and J ends were trimmed by 4 bases and 0 bases, with 13 bases remaining between them. The CDR3 sequence is 16 residues long. CDR3 in DNA: TGCGCCAGCAGCCCGGGGTCAGGAGCGAACACCGGGGAGCTGTTTTTT. Its translation: CASSPGSGANTGELFF.

This clonotype showed up many times. The chain couples TRBV20-1 to TRBJ2-7; D gene uncertain. The CDR3 has 14 residues. Germline V gives CDR1 DFQATT, CDR2 SNEGSKA (reference sequence). Trimming shortened V by 0 bases and J by 2 bases, and 11 bases separated the two germline ends. The CDR3 is CSARDLDTAYEQYF. Written as DNA, the CDR3 is TGCAGTGCTAGAGATCTGGATACAGCCTACGAGCAGTACTTC.

This clonotype was detected many times. This chain joins TRBV5-1 and TRBJ2-3; 7 nucleotides line up with TRBD2. Trimming at V came to 4 bases and at J to 6 bases, leaving 11 bases not matched to a gene. Per the germline V gene, CDR1 is SGHRS and CDR2 is YFSETQ. The CDR3 totals 15 residues. The CDR3 sequence is CASSTATSLVDTQYF. The CDR3 DNA follows: TGCGCCAGCAGCACCGCGACTAGCCTTGTTGATACGCAGTATTTT.